A single TCR beta chain is shown here with its context. Its antigen is undetermined. Donors in the study were healthy people who gave bone marrow. The data were taken from a study of cytomegalovirus exposure and HLA in healthy donors. For the study at large: Earlier, 110 million or so unique TCR beta sequences were recovered from around 200 million T cells by an analysis.

PCR amplification relied on 60 Vbeta primers (plus 13 Jbeta primers). The repertoire was sequenced with immunoSEQ multiplex PCR; TCRdb's copy has only in-frame clones and lacks some. In the table there are approximately 120,000 clones, 83% of which are singletons. Study outcomes and limitations: Across all donors, roughly uniform sequencing depth was an assumption of the presence/absence analyses.

The specimen was PBMCs. This clonotype was obtained from a man younger than 30 in good health and CMV-seropositive.

This CDR3 is CASSFWVPGLQNYNEQFF. The CDR3 DNA sequence: TGTGCCAGCAGCTTCTGGGTCCCGGGACTACAGAACTACAATGAGCAGTTCTTC. This chain connects TRBV5-6 to TRBJ2-1, with 7 bases matching TRBD2. With V trimmed by 2 bases and J by 3 bases, 14 bases remained unmatched. The length of the CDR3 is 18 residues. Per germline, CDR1 SGHDT and CDR2 YYEEEE.